A single sample is the source of the 27 T cell receptor beta chains below, sequenced in a study of blood T cell repertoires in COVID-19 (dated by TCRdb to about 2020). Library construction relied on the immunoSEQ multiplex PCR assay. What TCRdb holds here is the immuneACCESS table cut down to in-frame rearrangements. Part of the clones is not present; checked against another copy, under half of the missing clones reflect an unresolved V gene, and the others are unexplained. The sample table records 150,000 or so clones; about 85% of these occur just once. The top ten clones comprise less than 5% of the sample. Sequenced sample: PBMCs or T cells enriched from blood (not recorded which). The receptor set was obtained from a middle-aged woman who had been exposed to COVID-19.

The V call is TRBV29-1, the J call TRBJ1-6; weak D call: TRBD1 (5 bases). The CDR3 extends over 14 amino acids. Germline lookup yields CDR1 SQVTM and CDR2 ANQGSEA. V shed 4 bases and J shed 10 bases, with 17 bases lying between them. The DNA for the CDR3 is TGCAGCGTTGCGGTCGAACGGGGGTCCTCACCCCTCCACTTT. As protein: CSVAVERGSSPLHF.

This chain uses TRBV11-3 with TRBJ1-3; D uncertain. The CDR3 is 14 residues long. Germline-derived CDR1 and CDR2 are SGHNT and YENEEA. Trimming removed 1 base at V and 4 bases at J, with 8 bases between. CDR3 sequence reads: CASSLGQSGNTIYF. In DNA form, the CDR3 reads TGTGCCAGCAGCTTAGGTCAATCCGGAAACACCATATATTTT.

The rearrangement links TRBV7-2 to TRBJ1-5, with D uncertain. This CDR3 spans 16 amino acids. V lost 1 base and J 0 bases, leaving 10 bases between the germline ends. CDR1 SGHTA and CDR2 FQGNSA come from the germline V gene. CDR3 DNA: TGTGCCAGCAGCTTAGAAGGAGGTAATAGCAATCAGCCCCAGCATTTT. It translates to CASSLEGGNSNQPQHF.

J is TRBJ2-1 and V is TRBV4-3; TRBD2 matches 8 bases. The CDR3 is 17 residues long. J lost 4 bases, V lost 0 bases, and 8 bases had no gene match. CDR1 is LGHNA, CDR2 YSLEER, per germline. The CDR3 loop is CASSQDGPSGFYNEQFF. Here the CDR3 DNA reads TGCGCCAGCAGCCAAGACGGGCCTAGCGGGTTTTACAATGAGCAGTTCTTC.

The rearrangement uses TRBV19 and TRBJ1-2; no firm D call. With 1 base removed from V and 6 bases from J, the gap between germline ends came to 12 bases. Germline CDR1 and CDR2: LNHDA and SQIVND (reference sequence). The CDR3 length is 14 residues. CDR3 sequence: CASSIAPGPHGYTF. The CDR3, as DNA: TGTGCCAGTAGTATAGCACCAGGCCCTCATGGCTACACCTTC.

This rearrangement joins TRBV3-1 (or the pseudogene TRBV3-2) to TRBJ1-6, with D perhaps matching TRBD1 (6 bases). The V gene lost 1 base and the J gene lost 7 bases, with 11 bases spanning the gap. Germline CDR1 LGHDT, CDR2 YNNKEL (reference sequence). The CDR3 spans 15 residues. The CDR3 loop is CASSQGGQYNSPLHF. Written as DNA, the CDR3 is TGTGCCAGCAGCCAAGGCGGACAGTACAATTCACCCCTCCACTTT.

This chain joins TRBV20-1 and TRBJ2-7; 7 nucleotides match TRBD1. The CDR3 extends over 13 amino acids. CDR1 is DFQATT and CDR2 is SNEGSKA in the germline V gene (reference sequence). The V gene end was trimmed by 3 bases and the J gene end by 2 bases; junction bases not matched to a gene: 4. CDR3 sequence (DNA): TGCAGTGCTAGTGGGACAGCAGCCTACGAGCAGTACTTC. It specifies CSASGTAAYEQYF.

This clone appeared a single time. The chain uses TRBV18 and TRBJ2-1; 8 positions agree with TRBD1. Germline V gene data show CDR1 as KGHSH and CDR2 as LQKENI. J gave up 7 bases and V 0 bases, and 5 bases lay outside the gene matches. The CDR3 is 15 amino acids. CDR3 protein: CASSPPTGAGNEQFF. CDR3 sequence (DNA): TGTGCCAGCTCACCACCGACAGGGGCTGGGAATGAGCAGTTCTTC.

This chain uses TRBV7-8 with TRBJ2-1; a possible D gene is TRBD2 (5 bases). The CDR3 length is 15 residues. Germline lookup yields CDR1 SGHVS and CDR2 FQNEAQ. Trimming pared 1 base from V and 1 base from J, leaving 8 bases between. The CDR3 bases are TGTGCCAGCAGCTTAGTAGAGGGTTCCTACAATGAGCAGTTCTTC. It encodes CASSLVEGSYNEQFF.

The chain combines TRBV19 with TRBJ1-6; 8 bases line up with TRBD1. V dropped 7 bases and J dropped 5; count of bases not matched to a gene: 4. Germline CDR1 and CDR2: LNHDA and SQIVND (reference sequence). The CDR3 is made up of 14 amino acids. The CDR3 DNA is TGTGCCAGTATTGGGACAGGTGATAATTCACCCCTCCACTTT. Translation gives CASIGTGDNSPLHF.

This clone was detected only once. The chain combines TRBV19 with TRBJ2-5; perhaps TRBD2 as D (7 bases). Germline CDR1 and CDR2: LNHDA and SQIVND (reference sequence). Trimming cost V 4 bases and J 6 bases, with 18 bases left between them. The length of the CDR3 is 15 residues. The CDR3 nucleotides read TGTGCCAGTAGTACACAGGGTTTCGGGGGGCAGACCCAGTACTTC. Translating gives CASSTQGFGGQTQYF.

This sequence joins TRBV5-6 and TRBJ2-5, with D uncertain. The V gene lost 5 bases and the J gene lost 5 bases, with 7 bases spanning the gap. The CDR3 length is 11 residues. Germline CDR1 SGHDT, CDR2 YYEEEE. In DNA form, the CDR3 reads TGTGCCAGCAGTTACGGGGAGACCCAGTACTTC. Its protein product is CASSYGETQYF.

This chain joins TRBV6-6 and TRBJ2-7; D might be TRBD1 (5 bases). Trimming removed 5 bases at V and 3 bases at J, with 14 bases between. The CDR3 has 14 amino acids. The germline V gene encodes CDR1 MNHNY and CDR2 SVGAGI (reference sequence). The CDR3 protein is CASSEDIILYEQYF. CDR3 nucleotide sequence: TGTGCCAGCAGTGAGGACATAATCCTCTACGAGCAGTACTTC.

This sequence joins TRBV7-9 and TRBJ2-2; D not certain. Germline V gene sequence: CDR1 SEHNR, CDR2 FQNEAQ (reference sequence). V was shortened by 5 bases and J by 3 bases, with 10 bases between the two germline ends. CDR3 size: 14 residues. CDR3 nucleotide sequence: TGTGCCAGCAGCCGAAACACAGACACCGGGGAGCTGTTTTTT. Encoded protein: CASSRNTDTGELFF. Complete variable domain (other parts from reference TRBV7-9 and TRBJ2-2): DTGVSQNPRHKITKRGQNVTFRCDPISEHNRLYWYRQTLGQGPEFLTYFQNEAQLEKSRLLSDRFSAERPKGSFSTLEIQRTEQGDSAMYLCASSRNTDTGELFFGEGSRLTVL.

This rearrangement joins TRBV11-3 to TRBJ2-3; 9 bases are shared with TRBD1. Trimming cost V 5 bases and J 0 bases; bases outside gene matches: 6. Germline V lookup: CDR1 SGHNT, CDR2 YENEEA. The CDR3 extends over 16 amino acids. CDR3 protein: CASSPGQGSSTDTQYF. As DNA, the CDR3 is TGTGCCAGCAGCCCCGGACAGGGGAGTAGCACAGATACGCAGTATTTT.

The CDR3 DNA reads TGTGCCAGCAGCCTACAGGGGGCCACTAATGAAAAACTGTTTTTT. Translation gives CASSLQGATNEKLFF. The chain has TRBV11-2 and TRBJ1-4, with 9 nucleotides matching TRBD1. The CDR3 contains 15 residues. Trimming cost V 5 bases and J 2 bases; bases outside gene matches: 3. The V gene's germline CDR1 is SGHAT and CDR2 FQNNGV.

The CDR3 DNA reads as TGTGCCAGCAGCGTAGCGACAGGGGGCTCCTACAATGAGCAGTTCTTC. Its translation: CASSVATGGSYNEQFF. The chain links TRBV9 to TRBJ2-1, with 9 bases identical to TRBD1. Germline lookup yields CDR1 SGDLS and CDR2 YYNGEE. The CDR3 loop spans 16 amino acids. Losses at the gene ends were 0 bases for V and 0 bases for J; bases not matched to a gene: 1.

The CDR3 is CASSFQGQRNTIYF. CDR3 sequence (DNA): TGTGCCAGCAGCTTCCAGGGACAGCGAAACACCATATATTTT. The genes are TRBV7-9 and TRBJ1-3; 7 positions agree with TRBD1. Trimming at V came to 3 bases and at J to 5 bases, leaving 4 bases not matched to a gene. Germline V gives CDR1 SEHNR, CDR2 FQNEAQ (reference sequence). The CDR3 spans 14 residues.

This clone appeared once. The CDR3: CASSLYKAARDITPQPQHF. DNA of the CDR3: TGTGCCAGCAGCTTATATAAAGCAGCCCGGGACATAACACCCCAGCCCCAGCATTTT. The chain joins TRBV7-8 to TRBJ1-5; possible D gene TRBD1, 6 bases. Deletions cut 2 bases from V and 7 bases from J, with 27 bases between. Germline CDR1 is SGHVS and CDR2 is FQNEAQ. The CDR3 loop spans 19 amino acids.

This clone was seen a few times. The chain recombines TRBV10-1 with TRBJ2-1, with D possibly matching TRBD2 (5 bases). V was clipped by 5 bases and J by 6 bases, with 8 bases between them. Germline-derived CDR1 and CDR2 are WNHNN and SYGVQD (reference sequence). The CDR3 loop spans 12 amino acids. Written as DNA, the CDR3 is TGCGCCAGCAGTATAGGGAGCAATGAGCAGTTCTTC. It is translated as CASSIGSNEQFF.

The chain uses TRBV27 and TRBJ1-6; possible D gene TRBD1, 5 bases. This CDR3 comprises 16 residues. The V end lost 8 bases, the J end lost 4 bases, and 18 bases lay between the germline ends. CDR1 and CDR2 from the germline V gene are MNHEY and SMNVEV (reference sequence). CDR3: CASATPVGGYNSPLHF. In DNA form, the CDR3 reads TGTGCCAGCGCTACCCCAGTGGGGGGGTATAATTCACCCCTCCACTTT.

The chain employs TRBV10-1 and TRBJ2-1, with D tentatively TRBD2 (6 bases). CDR1 is WNHNN and CDR2 is SYGVQD in the germline V gene (reference sequence). The V end lost 5 bases, the J end lost 8 bases, and 19 bases lay between the germline ends. The CDR3 has 15 amino acids. Here the CDR3 reads CASSRTSSPEDEQFF. DNA of the CDR3: TGCGCCAGCAGTCGAACTAGCTCTCCGGAGGATGAGCAGTTCTTC.

The CDR3 sequence is CAISELSGANVLTF. CDR3 coding DNA: TGTGCCATCAGTGAGCTCTCTGGGGCCAACGTCCTGACTTTC. The chain links TRBV10-3 to TRBJ2-6, with unresolved D. Trimming took 2 bases from V and 0 from J, leaving 2 bases between them. The CDR3 runs to 14 residues. In germline, CDR1 is ENHRY, CDR2 SYGVKD.

This clone was seen only once. The chain uses TRBV5-4 and TRBJ1-2; 7 bases line up with TRBD1. CDR3 size: 14 residues. The junction had 7 bases not matched to a gene; V was cut back by 6 bases and J by 2 bases. Germline CDR1 SGHNT, CDR2 YYREEE (reference sequence). The CDR3 sequence: CASTPGQSNYGYTF. CDR3 nucleotides: TGTGCCAGCACCCCGGGACAGAGCAACTATGGCTACACCTTC.

This chain joins TRBV10-2 and TRBJ1-6; D not resolved. Deletions cut 6 bases from V and 14 bases from J, with 11 bases between. CDR1 and CDR2 (germline): WSHSY, SAAADI. The CDR3 consists of 11 residues. The CDR3 sequence: CASSAKEALHF. As DNA, the CDR3 is TGCGCCAGCAGCGCCAAGGAGGCCCTCCACTTT.

This clone has more than one count but fewer than ten. The rearrangement uses TRBV4-1 and TRBJ1-1, with TRBD1 as a possible D gene (6 bases). CDR3 length: 16 residues. Trimming cost V 4 bases and J 3 bases, with 18 bases left between them. CDR1 is MGHRA and CDR2 is YSYEKL in the germline V gene. This chain's CDR3 is CASSPIGRGLYTEAFF. The DNA of the CDR3 is TGCGCCAGCAGCCCCATAGGGCGGGGGCTGTACACTGAAGCTTTCTTT.

The chain has TRBV14 and TRBJ2-5, with TRBD2 identical over 8 bases. The CDR3 runs 16 residues. From germline, CDR1 is SGHDN and CDR2 FVKESK. V lost 0 bases to trimming and J lost 4 bases; unmatched junction nucleotides: 7. The CDR3: CASSQEGLGSRETQYF. The CDR3 nucleotides are TGTGCCAGCAGCCAAGAGGGACTAGGGTCTCGAGAGACCCAGTACTTC.